The sequence of this T cell receptor beta chain was determined in a study of CD8+ T cells in alopecia areata. Findings and caveats of the study: Scalp data also include sequences from resident alphabeta T cells of normal skin. Affected lesional scalp, above all in alopecia totalis/universalis, was more clonal than normal scalp.

A note on this clone: Antigen specificity is unknown. At the DNA level, this CDR3 is encoded by other sequences in the same sample as well.

Sequencing used cDNA as its template, made by extracting RNA and reverse transcribing it. This table comes from immunoSEQ multiplex PCR, and its TCRdb copy is limited to in-frame clones, with some not included. The top ten clones hold approximately 15% of a sample with fewer than 200,000 clones, approximately 59% of them seen once. The germline V and J ends were trimmed by 4 bases and 2 bases, with 6 bases remaining between them. The CDR3 consists of 11 residues. Germline V gives CDR1 SQVTM, CDR2 ANQGSEA. The sequencing here drew on CD4+ T cells sorted from blood, taken at week 0. This clonotype originated in a human donor with alopecia areata. The V gene is TRBV29-1, the J gene TRBJ2-7; D remains unclear. In DNA, the CDR3 is TGCAGCGTTGTAGAGACCTACGAGCAGTACTTC. It specifies CSVVETYEQYF.